This T cell receptor (beta chain) was recovered during a study of CD8+ T cells in alopecia areata. Whole-study context: Twice a day, 5 to 10 mg of oral tofacitinib was administered to treated patients.

Trimming took 0 bases from V and 9 from J, leaving 9 bases between them. Germline V CDR1 and CDR2: LNHDA, SQIVND (reference sequence). The CDR3 loop spans 13 amino acids. Sequencing relied on a cDNA template that was reverse transcribed from extracted RNA. Only in-frame clones appear in the TCRdb table, and some are missing; sequencing was by immunoSEQ multiplex PCR. In the table there are about 130,000 clones, roughly 58% of which are singletons. Alopecia areata patients provided lesional scalp punch biopsies and peripheral blood. Sequences were derived from CD4+ T cells sorted from blood, sampled at week 0. This receptor was taken from a human donor with alopecia areata. The chain couples TRBV19 to TRBJ2-1; D call uncertain. The CDR3 coding sequence is TGTGCCAGTAGTATAGAAGCCCTCAGTGAGCAGTTCTTC. It codes for CASSIEALSEQFF.